This T cell receptor beta chain was found in a study of T cells after yellow fever vaccination. Study-wide background: Researchers used SMART-Seq v4 Ultra Low Input to prepare fractions that had low cell numbers.

Notes on the study in general: Peaking on day 5 versus 15, the secondary response was faster but weaker. Post-booster reappearance was seen for most primary-vaccination clones (about 95% CD4, around 90% CD8).

Conversion of TCR transcripts into cDNA relied on 5'RACE template switching, which added a universal primer site and UMIs. One entry per CDR3 protein, called by TCRdb with MiXCR from the 5' RACE reads. This sample carries 340,000 or so distinct CDR3 sequences, around an eighth of them seen once, and the ten largest clones take 3.2%. This clonotype has a count of ten or more. Its antigen is still unknown. The CDR3 extends over 14 amino acids. CDR1 SGHTA and CDR2 FQGNSA come from the germline V gene. V was shortened by 1 base and J by 4 bases, with 8 bases between the two germline ends. Material: CD4+ T cells sorted from PBMCs, obtained 15 days after the yellow fever booster vaccination. This chain connects TRBV7-2 to TRBJ1-5; perhaps TRBD1 as D (6 bases). This TCR derives from a man aged 18 to 29 who received the YFV17D yellow fever vaccine. This chain's CDR3 is CASSLVQGNQPQHF. The CDR3 DNA is TGTGCCAGCAGCTTAGTGCAGGGGAATCAGCCCCAGCATTTT.